These T cell receptor beta chains were read from a single sample in a study of blood T cell repertoires in COVID-19. Sequencing used immunoSEQ multiplex PCR; TCRdb keeps in-frame clones, though not all of them. Altogether 250,000 to 350,000 clones are present, about 88% being singletons, with the ten largest covering about 3%. Sequencing was carried out using PBMCs or T cells enriched from blood (not recorded which). The receptor source for this set is a woman in her forties or fifties who had recovered from COVID-19. Both conserved end residues are part of each CDR3. Fields, in order: clone size, J gene, D gene, V gene, CDR3 DNA, CDR3 protein. D genes are given only for firm matches. Expanded clones get a size class; other rows say once, few or many, or leave the size out.

>NA|TRBJ1-2|TRBD1|TRBV4-2
TGTGCCAGCAGCCAGGTGGACAGGGAATTATATGGCTACACCTTC
CASSQVDRELYGYTF
>NA|TRBJ1-1|NA|TRBV6-6
TGTGCCAGCAGTTACCGCAGGGACACTGAAGCTTTCTTT
CASSYRRDTEAFF
>once|TRBJ1-2|TRBD1|TRBV5-6
TGTGCCAGCAGTCGCGACAGGGGGCTTGGTGGCTACACCTTC
CASSRDRGLGGYTF
>NA|TRBJ1-2|TRBD1|TRBV27
TGTGCCAGCAGTCAATCTCCACAGGGGGCGCATGGCTACACCTTC
CASSQSPQGAHGYTF
>NA|TRBJ1-5|NA|TRBV6-2/TRBV6-3
TGTGCCAGCAGTCCCGGGGCGGGGGGCCGGCAGCCCCAGCATTTT
CASSPGAGGRQPQHF
>NA|TRBJ2-5|NA|TRBV4-1
TGCGCCAGCAGCCTGGATTGGGGGGGCTCAGAGACCCAGTACTTC
CASSLDWGGSETQYF
>NA|TRBJ1-1|TRBD1|TRBV7-9
TGTGCCAGCAGCCCAGACCGACAGGGATTCGGCACTGAAGCTTTCTTT
CASSPDRQGFGTEAFF
>NA|TRBJ2-2|TRBD1|TRBV4-3
TGCGCCAGCAGCCAGCAGGGGGCTAGGTCCGGGGAGCTGTTTTTT
CASSQQGARSGELFF
>NA|TRBJ2-1|TRBD2|TRBV28
TGTGCCAGCGGGGGAGGGGTTTTCACCTACAATGAGCAGTTCTTC
CASGGGVFTYNEQFF
>NA|TRBJ1-1|NA|TRBV14
TGTGCCAGCAGCCTTCAGGGGCACACTGAAGCTTTCTTT
CASSLQGHTEAFF
>NA|TRBJ2-7|TRBD2|TRBV7-6
TGTGCCAGCACCCCCGGTGCGGGAGGGCCGATGCAGTACTTC
CASTPGAGGPMQYF
>NA|TRBJ2-3|TRBD1|TRBV28
TGTGCCAGCAGTTTAGATATATGGGACAGGGGGACGGGTGAAGATACGCAGTATTTT
CASSLDIWDRGTGEDTQYF
>NA|TRBJ2-1|TRBD1|TRBV19
TGTGCCAGTAGTCACGGGACAGCCTACAATGAGCAGTTCTTC
CASSHGTAYNEQFF
>few|TRBJ2-2|TRBD1|TRBV7-9
TGTGCCAGCAGCTTTTGGACAGGTGGCACCGGGGAGCTGTTTTTT
CASSFWTGGTGELFF
>once|TRBJ2-3|NA|TRBV10-1
TGCGCCAGCAGTGAGCGCGGGAAGAGCACAGATACGCAGTATTTT
CASSERGKSTDTQYF
>NA|TRBJ1-4|NA|TRBV30
TGTGCCTGGAGTGTCGGGGGACGGGTTGAAAAACTGTTTTTT
CAWSVGGRVEKLFF
>NA|TRBJ1-1|NA|TRBV28
TGTGCCAGCAGTTTACTCCGGGGGGGAGGGACTGAAGCTTTCTTT
CASSLLRGGGTEAFF
>NA|TRBJ2-3|TRBD1|TRBV27
TGTGCCAGCAGTTTATTTAGGGGACAGGGAGTAGATACGCAGTATTTT
CASSLFRGQGVDTQYF
>NA|TRBJ2-2|TRBD1|TRBV6-5
TGTGCCAGCAGGCAACAGGGGGTGATGACCGGGGAGCTGTTTTTT
CASRQQGVMTGELFF
>NA|TRBJ1-6|NA|TRBV7-9
TGTGCCAGCAGCTTAGGCCACAATAATTCACCCCTCCACTTT
CASSLGHNNSPLHF
>few|TRBJ1-4|TRBD1|TRBV6-4
TGTGCCAGCAATCAACAGGGGGCGTGTGAAAAACTGTTTTTT
CASNQQGACEKLFF
>NA|TRBJ2-4|NA|TRBV5-4
TGTGCCAGCAGCCGAAAAGACAACTTTAACATTCAGTACTTC
CASSRKDNFNIQYF
>few|TRBJ2-2|NA|TRBV6-5
TGTGCCAGCAGTTACTCAGGGACAAACCCCGGGGAGCTGTTTTTT
CASSYSGTNPGELFF
>NA|TRBJ2-5|TRBD2|TRBV5-1
TGCGCCAGCAGCCCCACTGGACTAGAGGAAGAGACCCAGTACTTC
CASSPTGLEEETQYF